This TCR beta chain was captured by sequencing in a study of blood T cells in healthy people across ages. Study summary: The capture of about one barcoded beta molecule per two T cells was achieved by template switching.

Next came a second PCR, run for roughly 7 to 12 cycles, which used a sample-barcoded 5' primer along with a J-beta primer mix. TCRdb ran MiXCR on the 5' RACE reads and lists one entry per CDR3 protein. The table lists roughly 800,000 distinct CDR3 sequences, 58% of them singletons. CDR3 size: 14 residues. Germline V gene sequence: CDR1 MNHNY, CDR2 SVGAGI (reference sequence). V was clipped by 5 bases and J by 5 bases; unmatched bases: 8. The TCR comes from a man in his thirties or forties in good health. This chain uses TRBV6-6 with TRBJ2-7; 8 positions agree with TRBD1. The specimen was blood. The CDR3: CASSLGQGVHEQYF. CDR3 DNA sequence: TGTGCCAGCAGTCTTGGACAGGGAGTCCACGAGCAGTACTTC.